The 16 T cell receptor beta chains in this list originate from one sample, sequenced in a study of early T cells in non-severe SARS-CoV-2 infection. Each CDR3 protein is one row after TCRdb ran MiXCR on the 5' RACE reads. The sample comprises 65,000 to 75,000 distinct CDR3 sequences, 11% of which are singletons, and 3.8% rests with the top ten. The sequenced sample was whole blood. These TCRs come from an adult who was a healthcare worker with PCR-confirmed SARS-CoV-2 infection or an uninfected control (not recorded which).

This clonotype appeared many times. V gene TRBV2 combines with J gene TRBJ2-5; 7 bases match TRBD1. In germline, CDR1 is SNHLY, CDR2 FYNNEI. V lost 6 bases to trimming and J lost 4 bases; unmatched junction nucleotides: 5. This CDR3 spans 13 amino acids. CDR3 nucleotide sequence: TGTGCCAGCAGGGGGGACAGCTCAGAGACCCAGTACTTC. It specifies CASRGDSSETQYF.

This chain uses TRBV7-9 with TRBJ1-4; the D is unclear. The CDR3 has 18 amino acids. Trimming stripped 1 base from V and 4 bases from J, with 19 bases between. Germline values: CDR1 SEHNR, CDR2 FQNEAQ (reference sequence). For the CDR3, the DNA is TGTGCCAGCAGCTTAGGAGACACATCGCTTAATTATAATGAAAAACTGTTTTTT. This codes for CASSLGDTSLNYNEKLFF.

This clonotype has at least ten counts. The V and J genes are TRBV7-8 and TRBJ2-5; possibly TRBD1 or TRBD2 for D (7 bases each). CDR3 length: 14 amino acids. V lost 6 bases and J lost 5, with 16 bases in between. Germline V gene lookup returns CDR1 SGHVS and CDR2 FQNEAQ. The CDR3 loop reads CASSQSQGGETQYF. The CDR3, as DNA: TGTGCCAGCAGTCAAAGTCAGGGGGGGGAGACCCAGTACTTC.

Only a few counts were recorded for this clonotype. The V call is TRBV4-1, the J call TRBJ2-2; possibly TRBD1 for D (5 bases). V lost 6 bases, J lost 6 bases, and 11 bases lay in between. The germline gives CDR1 MGHRA, CDR2 YSYEKL. The CDR3 is 13 amino acids. The CDR3 sequence is CASRGVPAGELFF. The CDR3 nucleotides are TGCGCCAGCAGAGGGGTACCAGCCGGGGAGCTGTTTTTT.

The chain carries TRBV20-1 and TRBJ1-4; the D gene is possibly TRBD1 (6 bases). CDR1 DFQATT and CDR2 SNEGSKA come from the germline V gene (reference sequence). CDR3 length equals 13 residues. V was pared by 4 bases and J by 7 bases, with 13 bases between. This chain's CDR3 is CSAKGHLIEKLFF. The CDR3 region has the DNA TGCAGTGCTAAGGGACACCTTATTGAAAAACTGTTTTTT.

This clonotype was picked up many times. Compared with germline, one end of the junction differs, possibly owing to a read error. The chain carries TRBV2 and TRBJ2-1; D perhaps matches TRBD1 (5 bases). Germline V lookup: CDR1 SNHLY, CDR2 FYNNEI. This CDR3 has 13 residues. The CDR3 loop is CASSPQVDSDFIF. The CDR3 region has the DNA TGTGCCAGCAGTCCCCAAGTCGACAGTGACTTCATCTTC.

This clonotype was detected only a few times. The rearrangement joins TRBV4-2 to TRBJ1-6; TRBD1 matches at 8 bases. Germline V CDR1 and CDR2: LGHNA, YNFKEQ. With V trimmed by 4 bases and J by 6 bases, 8 bases remained unmatched. CDR3 length: 16 residues. The CDR3 DNA reads TGTGCCAGCAGCCCTCAAACGGACAGGGTTAATTCACCCCTCCACTTT. Translating it yields CASSPQTDRVNSPLHF.

This clonotype was seen only a few times. This chain uses TRBV30 with TRBJ2-3, with 8 positions matching TRBD2. CDR1 GTSNPN and CDR2 SVGIG come from the germline V gene (reference sequence). Germline trimming cut 0 bases from V and 4 bases from J; bases unmatched to any gene: 3. This CDR3 region has 14 residues. CDR3 amino acids: CAWSVLAAADTQYF. The CDR3 nucleotides read TGTGCCTGGAGTGTACTAGCGGCGGCAGATACGCAGTATTTT.

At least ten counts were recorded for this clonotype. The genes are TRBV9 and TRBJ2-3, with 8 bases matching TRBD1. Trimming removed 4 bases from V and 2 bases from J; junction bases left unmatched: 9. The CDR3 contains 16 residues. CDR1 is SGDLS, CDR2 YYNGEE, per germline. The CDR3 spells CASSRRQGLSTDTQYF. The CDR3 nucleotides read TGTGCCAGCAGCCGAAGACAGGGGCTCTCCACAGATACGCAGTATTTT.

This clonotype was seen repeatedly, ten times or more. The CDR3 loop is CSARDSRRTGHEQYF. CDR3 in DNA: TGCAGTGCTAGAGATTCAAGACGTACAGGCCACGAGCAGTACTTC. This chain uses TRBV20-1 with TRBJ2-7, with D maybe TRBD1 (5 bases). Between the trimmed V and J ends, which lost 0 bases and 5 bases, there was a span of 17 bases. This CDR3 is 15 amino acids long. Germline loops: CDR1 DFQATT, CDR2 SNEGSKA (reference sequence).

The genes are TRBV18 and TRBJ1-1; 8 nucleotides align to TRBD1. V shed 6 bases, J shed 0 bases, and the junction held 9 bases outside the gene matches. CDR3 length: 16 amino acids. Germline values: CDR1 KGHSH, CDR2 LQKENI. The chain's CDR3 is CASSPRQGNLNTEAFF. Written as DNA, the CDR3 is TGTGCCAGCTCCCCTAGACAGGGGAACTTGAACACTGAAGCTTTCTTT.

V is TRBV6-5 and J is TRBJ2-7; 8 bases are a match to TRBD2. The CDR3 consists of 15 residues. Germline values: CDR1 MNHEY, CDR2 SVGAGI. After removal of 6 bases from V and 1 base from J, the junction contained 8 bases not matched to a gene. In DNA, the CDR3 is TGTGCCAGCAGCCCGGGGGGGGCGGTTTCCTACGAGCAGTACTTC. It is translated as CASSPGGAVSYEQYF.

This clonotype was seen a handful of times. The genes are TRBV3-1 and TRBJ1-2; D remains unclear. Germline V gene data show CDR1 as LGHDT and CDR2 as YNNKEL (reference sequence). V lost 3 bases and J 5 bases, leaving 7 bases between the germline ends. The CDR3 spans 12 residues. The CDR3 DNA reads TGTGCCAGCAGCCATACACGATATGGCTACACCTTC. Amino acids: CASSHTRYGYTF.

This clonotype has a handful of counts. The chain couples TRBV6-2 or TRBV6-3 to TRBJ1-1; no clear D gene. This CDR3 region has 13 residues. CDR1 is MNHEY, CDR2 SVGEGT, per germline. The V end was cut by 2 bases, the J end by 4 bases, with 8 bases between. The CDR3 coding sequence is TGTGCCAGCAGTTACGGGGTGTCCACTGAAGCTTTCTTT. Its protein product is CASSYGVSTEAFF.

This clonotype was seen repeatedly, ten times or more. The rearrangement links TRBV7-9 to TRBJ2-1; a weak D match, TRBD1 (6 bases). Trimming cost V 2 bases and J 3 bases, with 11 bases left between them. The CDR3 is 15 amino acids. From germline, CDR1 is SEHNR and CDR2 FQNEAQ (reference sequence). The chain's CDR3 is CASSLRTAFYNEQFF. CDR3 DNA: TGTGCCAGCAGCTTACGGACAGCGTTCTACAATGAGCAGTTCTTC.

This clonotype was recorded at least ten times. The CDR3 nucleotides read TGTGCCAGCAGCAAACTAGCGGGGGGGTACAATGAGCAGTTCTTC. It codes for CASSKLAGGYNEQFF. The chain has TRBV6-5 and TRBJ2-1; TRBD2 matches 13 bases. CDR3 length equals 15 residues. The V segment lost 6 bases and the J segment 4 bases; nucleotides outside the gene matches: 3. Germline values: CDR1 MNHEY, CDR2 SVGAGI.